This T cell receptor beta chain was captured in a study of neurological immune-mediated disorders. Study-level findings and limits: Multiple sclerosis, the disease with the least TCR clonal expansion, fell below healthy controls, whereas HTLV-1-associated myelopathy showed the most.

This CDR3 spans 15 amino acids. CDR1 and CDR2 from the germline V gene are LGHDT and YNNKEL (reference sequence). V dropped 0 bases and J dropped 1 base, with 7 bases sitting between them. cDNA was made by 5'RACE with 10-nucleotide random UMIs. TCRdb re-called the 5' RACE reads with MiXCR, one entry per CDR3 protein. This table has about 59,000 distinct CDR3 sequences, about an eighth appearing once. The unsorted libraries originated from 2 million PBMCs kept at -80 C. This clonotype showed up many times. What it recognizes is unknown. Sequencing was done on a sample of PBMCs. The receptor was derived from a woman aged 60-70 years with HTLV-1-associated myelopathy (HAM/TSP). The chain joins TRBV3-1 to TRBJ1-3, with D unclear. CDR3 nucleotide sequence: TGTGCCAGCAGCCAAGATCATAGTTCTGGAAACACCATATATTTT. Its translation is CASSQDHSSGNTIYF.